This T cell receptor (beta chain) was captured by sequencing in a study of beta chain features in type 1 diabetes. On the study more broadly: Age and gender were similar between patients and healthy donors, as were cell yields.

Germline V gene data show CDR1 as MNHNY and CDR2 as SVGAGI (reference sequence). This CDR3 comprises 16 residues. Trimming removed 0 bases at V and 0 bases at J, with 11 bases between. Isolated RNA was reverse transcribed in full, so expressed TCRB transcripts were sequenced. Assay: immunoSEQ multiplex PCR; the TCRdb copy retains only in-frame clones and omits some. This sample yields 15,000 to 20,000 clones, of which approximately 50% are seen a single time; about 0.45% belongs to the top ten. The receptor comes from a man younger than 35 in good health. The chain has TRBV6-6 and TRBJ2-5; D call uncertain. Sequencing was done on a sample of stem cell memory CD4+ T cells from blood. The CDR3 sequence: CASSYSEQPYQETQYF. The CDR3 DNA reads TGTGCCAGCAGTTACTCGGAGCAGCCGTACCAAGAGACCCAGTACTTC.